These T cell receptor beta chains were read from a single sample in a study of cytomegalovirus exposure and HLA in healthy donors. Profiling relied on immunoSEQ multiplex PCR, and the TCRdb table lists in-frame clones only, not all of them. The data show some 54,000 clones, with about three quarters seen just once and about 3% held by the top ten. The specimen was PBMCs. Every receptor here comes from a man younger than 35 in good health and CMV-seronegative. Both conserved end residues are part of each CDR3. A D gene is named only where the DNA matches it firmly. Some rows have no size entry. The others give once, few or many, or a class for an expanded clone.

>TRBD1|TRBJ2-5|TRBV7-9|NA
CASSSLQGEVETQYF
TGTGCCAGCAGCTCCCTACAGGGGGAGGTGGAGACCCAGTACTTC
>TRBD1|TRBJ1-2|TRBV29-1|once
CSVEDARDRVRYTF
TGCAGCGTTGAAGATGCGCGGGACAGGGTCCGCTACACCTTC
>TRBD1|TRBJ2-1|TRBV7-2|NA
CASSFGTGAHEQFF
TGTGCCAGCAGCTTTGGGACAGGGGCTCATGAGCAGTTCTTC
>TRBD1|TRBJ2-4|TRBV4-3|NA
CASSQGPGQGTNIQYF
TGCGCCAGCAGCCAAGGACCGGGACAGGGAACAAACATTCAGTACTTC
>TRBD2|TRBJ2-1|TRBV5-1|NA
CASSYGTSGRTADEQFF
TGCGCCAGCAGCTACGGGACTAGCGGGAGGACAGCGGATGAGCAGTTCTTC
>NA|TRBJ1-5|TRBV18|NA
CASSHLGDNQPQHF
TGTGCCAGCTCACATCTGGGAGACAATCAGCCCCAGCATTTT
>NA|TRBJ1-1|TRBV6-1|NA
CAVGQGIALDTEAFF
TGTGCCGTCGGGCAGGGTATTGCCCTGGACACTGAAGCTTTCTTT
>TRBD2|TRBJ2-7|TRBV5-1|NA
CASSSPGLIDYEQYF
TGCGCCAGCAGTTCTCCGGGACTAATAGATTACGAGCAGTACTTC
>TRBD2|TRBJ2-7|TRBV7-2|NA
CASSLLAGSYEQYF
TGTGCCAGCAGCTTACTAGCGGGCTCCTACGAGCAGTACTTC
>NA|TRBJ1-1|TRBV27|NA
CASRNRGNTEAFF
TGTGCCAGCAGGAACCGGGGAAACACTGAAGCTTTCTTT
>NA|TRBJ1-3|TRBV4-1|NA
CASSQAGTYGNTIYF
TGCGCCAGCAGCCAGGCCGGGACTTATGGAAACACCATATATTTT
>NA|TRBJ2-2|TRBV5-4|few
CASSGERELFF
TGTGCCAGCAGCGGGGAGAGGGAGCTGTTTTTT
>NA|TRBJ1-1|TRBV15|NA
CATSRGGNTEAFF
TGTGCCACCAGCAGGGGGGGGAACACTGAAGCTTTCTTT
>NA|TRBJ2-5|TRBV6-6|NA
CAQAPGLRVGETQYF
TGTGCCCAAGCACCGGGACTCAGAGTCGGAGAGACCCAGTACTTC
>TRBD1|TRBJ1-1|TRBV28|few
CASYLRDRGVMNTEAFF
TGTGCCAGCTACCTCCGGGACAGGGGCGTGATGAACACTGAAGCTTTCTTT
>TRBD1|TRBJ1-5|TRBV7-9|NA
CASSEGTGSNQPQHF
TGTGCCAGCAGCGAAGGGACAGGGAGCAATCAGCCCCAGCATTTT
>TRBD2|TRBJ2-7|TRBV5-1|NA
CASSLDGTSGSGTF
TGCGCCAGCAGCTTGGATGGGACTAGCGGGAGTGGGACGTTC